A single sample gave rise to the 13 T cell receptor beta chains below, sequenced in a study of vaccination and CD4 T cells after COVID-19. These TCRs are of unknown antigen specificity. An Oncomine TCR Beta short-read assay was used to sequence the DNA from cultured CD4+ T cells. MiXCR, applied by TCRdb to the PCR reads, yields one record per CDR3 protein. The sample lists under 15,000 distinct CDR3 sequences, 62% occurring once. Treatment here: roughly nine-day PBMC culture with coronavirus spike peptide pools or control peptides (ViraFEST assay). Sequenced: CD4+ T cells from blood, cultured in vitro. The receptor set was obtained from a human donor who had recovered from COVID-19.

V usage is TRBV6-1 and J usage is TRBJ2-1, with 8 nucleotides matching TRBD1. Gene TRBJ2-7 matches the end of the DNA better, so the J call may be wrong. The CDR3 extends over 14 amino acids. In germline, CDR1 is MNHNS, CDR2 SASEGT. For the CDR3, the DNA is TGTGCCAGCAGGGAGACAGGGGCGCCCTACGAGCAGTACTTC. Protein: CASRETGAPYEQYF.

V is TRBV12-3 or TRBV12-4 and J is TRBJ2-7; no definite D call. The CDR3 runs 12 residues. The ends were cut back, 6 bases at V and 0 bases at J, with 6 bases in the middle. For the CDR3, the DNA is TGTGCCAGCAGCTGGAGCTCCTACGAGCAGTACTTC. Protein product: CASSWSSYEQYF.

This chain uses TRBV7-9 with TRBJ1-1, with TRBD1 as a possible D gene (6 bases). Trimming pared 6 bases from V and 1 base from J, leaving 9 bases between. The CDR3 runs to 13 residues. Germline loops: CDR1 SEHNR, CDR2 FQNEAQ (reference sequence). The CDR3 DNA is TGTGCCAGCAGACTGACAGGGAACACTGAAGCTTTCTTT. This sequence encodes CASRLTGNTEAFF. The full variable domain, in which reference TRBV7-9 and TRBJ1-1 provide the parts outside the CDR3, is DTGVSQNPRHKITKRGQNVTFRCDPISEHNRLYWYRQTLGQGPEFLTYFQNEAQLEKSRLLSDRFSAERPKGSFSTLEIQRTEQGDSAMYLCASRLTGNTEAFFGQGTRLTVV.

The chain carries TRBV20-1 and TRBJ1-2, with D tentatively TRBD1 (6 bases). This CDR3 has 14 residues. Germline CDR1 DFQATT, CDR2 SNEGSKA (reference sequence). Trimming pared 6 bases from V and 7 bases from J, leaving 21 bases between. CDR3 protein: CSADGDQGSRGYTF. CDR3 coding DNA: TGCAGTGCCGACGGAGACCAGGGGTCGCGTGGCTACACCTTC.

This chain joins TRBV27 and TRBJ2-1, with TRBD1 matching over 9 bases. This CDR3 region has 14 residues. The germline gives CDR1 MNHEY, CDR2 SMNVEV (reference sequence). With 6 bases clipped from V and 7 bases from J, the junction kept 7 bases outside the gene matches. CDR3 region: CASRKQGAKNEQFF. In DNA form, the CDR3 reads TGTGCCAGCAGGAAACAGGGGGCAAAAAATGAGCAGTTCTTC.

The chain employs TRBV20-1 and TRBJ1-5, with 9 bases lining up with TRBD1. From germline, CDR1 is DFQATT and CDR2 SNEGSKA (reference sequence). CDR3 length equals 12 residues. The V gene end was trimmed by 6 bases and the J gene end by 5 bases; junction bases not matched to a gene: 2. The chain's CDR3 is CSARTGDQPQHF. Written as DNA, the CDR3 is TGCAGTGCCAGGACAGGGGATCAGCCCCAGCATTTT.

In this sample, this clonotype turned up a few times. The chain couples TRBV20-1 to TRBJ1-2; 7 bases map to TRBD1. Germline-derived CDR1 and CDR2 are DFQATT and SNEGSKA (reference sequence). The CDR3 runs to 20 residues. V shed 3 bases, J shed 8 bases, and the junction held 30 bases outside the gene matches. The CDR3 reads CSASYPPKPETGMNTDGYTF. The CDR3 DNA reads as TGCAGTGCTAGTTACCCCCCGAAGCCAGAGACAGGGATGAATACGGACGGCTACACCTTC.

This chain links TRBV20-1 with TRBJ2-3; tentatively, D is TRBD2 (5 bases). The CDR3 has 14 residues. Germline CDR1 is DFQATT and CDR2 is SNEGSKA (reference sequence). Trimming pared 7 bases from V and 3 bases from J, leaving 17 bases between. CDR3: CSVSGVEETDTQYF. CDR3 DNA sequence: TGCAGTGTCTCCGGGGTAGAGGAGACAGATACGCAGTATTTT.

This rearrangement joins TRBV2 to TRBJ2-7; a weak D match, TRBD1 (5 bases). Germline V gene sequence: CDR1 SNHLY, CDR2 FYNNEI. The V end lost 4 bases, the J end lost 0 bases, and 10 bases lay between the germline ends. The CDR3 runs to 14 residues. The CDR3 sequence: CASSARQSSYEQYF. The CDR3 DNA reads as TGTGCCAGCAGTGCTAGACAGTCCTCCTACGAGCAGTACTTC.

This clonotype was counted between two and nine times. The chain has TRBV18 and TRBJ1-5; TRBD1 might be the D (5 bases). Germline CDR1 and CDR2: KGHSH and LQKENI. With 0 bases removed from V and 7 bases from J, the gap between germline ends came to 13 bases. The CDR3 is made up of 15 amino acids. The chain's CDR3 is CASSPPSRAGQPQHF. CDR3 bases: TGTGCCAGCTCACCACCTTCTCGGGCAGGGCAGCCCCAGCATTTT.

The rearrangement uses TRBV20-1 and TRBJ2-3, with TRBD2 matching over 11 bases. V dropped 6 bases and J dropped 4; count of bases not matched to a gene: 6. The CDR3 has 14 amino acids. Germline CDR1 DFQATT, CDR2 SNEGSKA (reference sequence). CDR3 in DNA: TGCAGTGCCACGACTAGCGGGATCCCAGATACGCAGTATTTT. Translating gives CSATTSGIPDTQYF.

The chain recombines TRBV19 with TRBJ2-6; D remains unclear. This CDR3 comprises 15 residues. Germline values: CDR1 LNHDA, CDR2 SQIVND (reference sequence). With 3 bases removed from V and 0 bases from J, the gap between germline ends came to 6 bases. The CDR3 DNA reads as TGTGCCAGTAGTATCTACGGCTCTGGGGCCAACGTCCTGACTTTC. Translating gives CASSIYGSGANVLTF.

The chain uses TRBV28 and TRBJ2-3; TRBD1 or TRBD2 may be the D gene (6 bases each). The CDR3 has 15 amino acids. Trimming stripped 7 bases from V and 4 bases from J, with 18 bases between. In germline, CDR1 is MDHEN, CDR2 SYDVKM. The CDR3, as DNA: TGTGCCAGCATTGACCTCGGGGGCGTCGCAGATACGCAGTATTTT. Amino acid sequence: CASIDLGGVADTQYF.